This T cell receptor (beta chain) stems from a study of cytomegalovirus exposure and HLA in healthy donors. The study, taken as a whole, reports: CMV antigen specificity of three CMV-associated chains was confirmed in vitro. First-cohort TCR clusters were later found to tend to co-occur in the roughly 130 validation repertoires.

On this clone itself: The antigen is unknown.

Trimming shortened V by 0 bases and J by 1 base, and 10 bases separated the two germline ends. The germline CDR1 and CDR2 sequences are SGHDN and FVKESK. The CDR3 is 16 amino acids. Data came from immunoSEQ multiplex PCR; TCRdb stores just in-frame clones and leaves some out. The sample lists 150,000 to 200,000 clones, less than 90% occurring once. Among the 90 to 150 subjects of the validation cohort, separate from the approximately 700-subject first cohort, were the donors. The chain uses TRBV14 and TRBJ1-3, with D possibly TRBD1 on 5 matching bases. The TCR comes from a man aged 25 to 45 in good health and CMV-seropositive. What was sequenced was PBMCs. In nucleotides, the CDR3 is TGTGCCAGCAGCCAAGATTGGCGGGGGTCTGGAAACACCATATATTTT. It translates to CASSQDWRGSGNTIYF.